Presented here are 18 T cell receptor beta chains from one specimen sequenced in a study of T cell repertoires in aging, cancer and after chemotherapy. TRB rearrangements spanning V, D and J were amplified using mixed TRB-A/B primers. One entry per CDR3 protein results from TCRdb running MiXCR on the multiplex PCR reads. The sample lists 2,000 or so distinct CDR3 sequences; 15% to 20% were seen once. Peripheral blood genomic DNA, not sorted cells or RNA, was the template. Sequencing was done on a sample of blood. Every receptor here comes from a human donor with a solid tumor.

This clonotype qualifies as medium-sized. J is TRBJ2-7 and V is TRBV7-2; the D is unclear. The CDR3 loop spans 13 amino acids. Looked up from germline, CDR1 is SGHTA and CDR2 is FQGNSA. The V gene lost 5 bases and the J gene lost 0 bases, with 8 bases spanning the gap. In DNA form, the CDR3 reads TGTGCCAGCAGCATACAGTCCTCCTACGAGCAGTACTTC. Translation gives CASSIQSSYEQYF.

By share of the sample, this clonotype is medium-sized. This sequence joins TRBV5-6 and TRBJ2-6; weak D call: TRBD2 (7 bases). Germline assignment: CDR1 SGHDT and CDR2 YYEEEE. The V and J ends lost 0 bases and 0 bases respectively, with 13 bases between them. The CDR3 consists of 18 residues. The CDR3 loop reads CASSLERGGFSGANVLTF. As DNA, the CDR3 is TGTGCCAGCAGCTTGGAAAGGGGGGGATTCTCTGGGGCCAACGTCCTGACTTTC.

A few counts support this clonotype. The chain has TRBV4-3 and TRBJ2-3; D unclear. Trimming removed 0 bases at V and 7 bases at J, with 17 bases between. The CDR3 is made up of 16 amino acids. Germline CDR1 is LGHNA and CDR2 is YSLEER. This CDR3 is CASSQDLTQLGNTQYF. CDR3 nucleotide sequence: TGCGCCAGCAGCCAAGATCTTACACAGTTGGGGAATACGCAGTATTTT.

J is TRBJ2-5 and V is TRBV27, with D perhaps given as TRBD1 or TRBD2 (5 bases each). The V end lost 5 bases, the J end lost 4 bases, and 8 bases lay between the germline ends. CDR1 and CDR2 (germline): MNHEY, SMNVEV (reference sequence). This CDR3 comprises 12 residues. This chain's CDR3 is CASSRGLETQYF. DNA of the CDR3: TGTGCCAGCAGTCGGGGCCTAGAGACCCAGTACTTC.

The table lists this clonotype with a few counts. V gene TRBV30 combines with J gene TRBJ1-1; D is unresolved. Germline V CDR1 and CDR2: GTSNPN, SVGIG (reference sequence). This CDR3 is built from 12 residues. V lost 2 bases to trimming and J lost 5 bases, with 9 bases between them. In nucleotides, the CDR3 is TGTGCCTGGAGTAAGGTCGGGACTGAAGCTTTCTTT. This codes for CAWSKVGTEAFF.

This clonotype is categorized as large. Written as DNA, the CDR3 is TGTGCCAGTAGTATCCCAGGCGGCTCTGGGGCCAACGTCCTGACTTTC. Its translation is CASSIPGGSGANVLTF. The V gene is TRBV19, the J gene TRBJ2-6; no reliable D call. The V end was cut by 3 bases, the J end by 0 bases, with 9 bases between. Germline-derived CDR1 and CDR2 are LNHDA and SQIVND (reference sequence). CDR3 size: 16 residues.

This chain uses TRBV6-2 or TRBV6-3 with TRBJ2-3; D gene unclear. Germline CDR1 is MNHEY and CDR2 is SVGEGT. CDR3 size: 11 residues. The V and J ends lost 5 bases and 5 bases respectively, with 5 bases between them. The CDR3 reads CASSRIDTQYF. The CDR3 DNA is TGTGCCAGCAGTCGCATAGATACGCAGTATTTT.

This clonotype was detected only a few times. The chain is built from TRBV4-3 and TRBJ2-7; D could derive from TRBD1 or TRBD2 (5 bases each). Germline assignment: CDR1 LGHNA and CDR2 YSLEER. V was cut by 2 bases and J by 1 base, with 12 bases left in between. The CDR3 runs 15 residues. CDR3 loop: CASSQPRDGSYEQYF. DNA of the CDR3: TGCGCCAGCAGCCAACCCCGGGACGGATCCTACGAGCAGTACTTC.

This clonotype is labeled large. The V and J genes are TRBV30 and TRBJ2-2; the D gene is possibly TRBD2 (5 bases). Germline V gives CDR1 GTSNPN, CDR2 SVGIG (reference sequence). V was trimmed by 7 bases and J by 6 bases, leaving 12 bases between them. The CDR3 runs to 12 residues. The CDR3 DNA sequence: TGTGCCTCGAACCGCGGGCCCGGGGAGCTGTTTTTT. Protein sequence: CASNRGPGELFF.

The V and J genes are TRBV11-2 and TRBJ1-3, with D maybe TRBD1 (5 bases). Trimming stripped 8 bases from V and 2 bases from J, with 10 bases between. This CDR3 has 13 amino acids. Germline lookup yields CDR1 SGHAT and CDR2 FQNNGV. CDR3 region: CASGAATGNTIYF. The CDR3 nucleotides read TGTGCCAGCGGGGCGGCAACTGGAAACACCATATATTTT.

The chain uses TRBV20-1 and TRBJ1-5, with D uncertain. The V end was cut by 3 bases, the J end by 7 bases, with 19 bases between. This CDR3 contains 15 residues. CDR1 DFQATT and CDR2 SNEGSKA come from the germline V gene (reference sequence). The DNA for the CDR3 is TGCAGTGCTAGCGACACGGGTTTAGTAGGACAGCCCCAGCATTTT. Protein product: CSASDTGLVGQPQHF.

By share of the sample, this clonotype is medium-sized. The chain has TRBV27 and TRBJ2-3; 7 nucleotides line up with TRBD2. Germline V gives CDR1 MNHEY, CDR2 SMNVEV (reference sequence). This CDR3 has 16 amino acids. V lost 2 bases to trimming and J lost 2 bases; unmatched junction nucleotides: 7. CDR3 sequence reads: CASSLGGRDLTDTQYF. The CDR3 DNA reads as TGTGCCAGCAGTTTAGGTGGGAGGGACCTCACAGATACGCAGTATTTT.

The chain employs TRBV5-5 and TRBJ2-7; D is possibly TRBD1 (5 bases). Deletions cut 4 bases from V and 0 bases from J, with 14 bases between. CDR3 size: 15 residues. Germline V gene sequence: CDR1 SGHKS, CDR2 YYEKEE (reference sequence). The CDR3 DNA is TGTGCCAGCAGCCAAGTGGCCACAGGCTCCTACGAGCAGTACTTC. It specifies CASSQVATGSYEQYF.

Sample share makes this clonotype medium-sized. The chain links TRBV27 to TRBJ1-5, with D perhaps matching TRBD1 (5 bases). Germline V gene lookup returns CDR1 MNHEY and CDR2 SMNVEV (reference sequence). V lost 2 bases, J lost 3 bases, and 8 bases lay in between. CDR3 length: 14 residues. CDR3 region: CASSLAGPNQPQHF. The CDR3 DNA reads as TGTGCCAGCAGTTTAGCAGGGCCCAATCAGCCCCAGCATTTT.

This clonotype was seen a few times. CDR3 amino acids: CASSFQGGGTEAFF. CDR3 in DNA: TGCGCCAGCAGTTTTCAGGGAGGGGGCACTGAAGCTTTCTTT. The chain links TRBV4-1 to TRBJ1-1, with D possibly matching TRBD1 (6 bases). Per the germline V gene, CDR1 is MGHRA and CDR2 is YSYEKL. V lost 6 bases, J lost 4 bases, and 15 bases lay in between. The CDR3 has 14 amino acids.

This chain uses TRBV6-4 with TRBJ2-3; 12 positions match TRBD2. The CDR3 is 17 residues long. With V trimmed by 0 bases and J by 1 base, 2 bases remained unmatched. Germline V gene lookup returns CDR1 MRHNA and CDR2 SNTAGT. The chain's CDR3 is CASSDSTSGGGTDTQYF. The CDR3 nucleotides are TGTGCCAGCAGTGACTCGACTAGCGGGGGCGGCACAGATACGCAGTATTTT.

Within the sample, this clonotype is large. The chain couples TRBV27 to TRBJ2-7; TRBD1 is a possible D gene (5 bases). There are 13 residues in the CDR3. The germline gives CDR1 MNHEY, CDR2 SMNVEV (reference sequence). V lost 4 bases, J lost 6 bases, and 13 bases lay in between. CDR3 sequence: CASSSSGFGEQYF. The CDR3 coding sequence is TGTGCCAGCAGTTCCTCAGGGTTCGGCGAGCAGTACTTC.

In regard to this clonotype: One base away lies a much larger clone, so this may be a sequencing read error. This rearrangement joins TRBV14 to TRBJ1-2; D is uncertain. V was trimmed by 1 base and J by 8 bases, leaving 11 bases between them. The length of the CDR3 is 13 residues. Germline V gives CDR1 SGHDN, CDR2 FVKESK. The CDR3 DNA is TGTGCCAGCAGCCAAGTCCCCGCTAGAGGCTACACCTTC. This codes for CASSQVPARGYTF. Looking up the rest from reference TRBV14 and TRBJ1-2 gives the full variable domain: EAGVTQFPSHSVIEKGQTVTLRCDPISGHDNLYWYRRVMGKEIKFLLHFVKESKQDESGMPNNRFLAERTGGTYSTLKVQPAELEDSGVYFCASSQVPARGYTFGSGTRLTVV.